The clone carrying this T cell receptor beta chain was counted between two and nine times. Its target is not known. Investigators reverse transcribed all isolated RNA, so they sequenced expressed TCRB transcripts. Generated by immunoSEQ multiplex PCR, the TCRdb table keeps only in-frame clones and is missing some. This table has roughly 180,000 clones, roughly an eighth appearing once. This record comes from a study of beta chain features in type 1 diabetes. Points from the study as a whole: In comparison with healthy donors, patients had naive, central memory and Treg TCRB repertoires that appeared more similar. PCR might show a preference for shorter templates, equally across patients and controls.

This CDR3 has 14 residues. V was trimmed by 2 bases and J by 8 bases, leaving 14 bases between them. Germline CDR1 reads SGDLS; CDR2 reads YYNGEE. This TCR derives from a woman between 18 and 29 years old in good health. The chain couples TRBV9 to TRBJ2-1; tentative D call: TRBD2 (5 bases). Sample: central memory CD4+ T cells from blood. In nucleotides, the CDR3 is TGTGCCAGCAGCGTGGGCGGACTGAACTATGAGCAGTTCTTC. This encodes CASSVGGLNYEQFF.